This TCR beta chain stems from a study of T cells in Graves' hyperthyroidism and ophthalmopathy. Broader study findings: Most thyroid clonotypes that were expanded above 0.001 also turned up in blood. Patients with ophthalmopathy were separated from those with stable hyperthyroidism by a 13 V-J model.

PBMCs were collected from an approximately 10 ml volume of fresh peripheral blood. Comments on this clonotype: Its target is unknown.

From RNA transcripts, TCR beta CDR3 regions were amplified. The HTBI set primed first-round TCR CDR3 RT-PCR. TCRdb analysed the multiplex PCR reads with MiXCR anew, one entry per CDR3 protein. The profile shows a few hundred thousand distinct CDR3 sequences, 15% to 19% of them singletons. V shed 3 bases and J shed 4 bases, with 8 bases lying between them. The CDR3 is made up of 12 amino acids. Germline lookup yields CDR1 SQVTM and CDR2 ANQGSEA. The chain joins TRBV29-1 to TRBJ2-3; no clear D gene. The clonotype comes from a young woman with Graves' hyperthyroidism. The sample consisted of blood. The CDR3 protein is CSVEGRADTQYF. The CDR3 DNA follows: TGCAGCGTTGAGGGTAGGGCAGATACGCAGTATTTT.